This T cell receptor (beta chain) is drawn from a study of TIL therapy for anti-PD-1-resistant metastatic lung cancer. The overall study: Most patients had lung adenocarcinoma; a few tumors were EGFR-mutant, two ALK-rearranged; half smoked currently or formerly. Study-wide findings and caveats: TIL clonotype persistence in blood showed no apparent association with response.

This CDR3 spans 18 amino acids. Germline-derived CDR1 and CDR2 are SEHNR and FQNEAQ (reference sequence). After removal of 5 bases from V and 3 bases from J, the junction contained 16 bases not matched to a gene. The time point here: pre-treatment sample, taken before nivolumab and TIL therapy. This was the immunoSEQ v3 assay. Libraries were sequenced to 1.5 million to 2.5 million read pairs (survey) or roughly 5-6 million (deep). Repertoires were generated with immunoSEQ multiplex PCR, while TCRdb's copy carries only in-frame clones and drops some. Among about 55,000 clones, roughly 77% were seen once, and the ten largest hold roughly 3%. As for this clone: Its antigen is as yet unknown.

Sample: blood, taken at baseline. This sequence was found in a person aged 25 to 79 with non-small cell lung cancer. The J gene is TRBJ1-5, the V gene TRBV7-9; 7 nucleotides align to TRBD1. CDR3 sequence (DNA): TGTGCCAGCAGCCTAGGAAGCGGGACAGTACCAGCCAATCAGCCCCAGCATTTT. It codes for CASSLGSGTVPANQPQHF.